Below, one T cell receptor (beta chain) is given with its context. Its antigen is still unknown. These data originate in a study of OX40 agonist ivuxolimab in advanced cancers. Study-level background: The dose-escalation cohort had hepatocellular carcinoma, melanoma, renal cell or head and neck cancer. General observations from the study: Partial responders receiving 0.1-3.0 mg/kg showed among the lowest clonal expansion. Some of the nonresponding patients also showed low levels of normalized T-cell clonal expansion.

Generated by immunoSEQ multiplex PCR, the TCRdb table keeps only in-frame clones and is missing some. The sample holds approximately 68,000 clones, more than 80% seen once. V was pared by 5 bases and J by 5 bases, with 12 bases between. Germline V gene lookup returns CDR1 KGHSH and CDR2 LQKENI. The CDR3 has 13 amino acids. This clonotype was sampled from an adult with an advanced solid tumor such as melanoma, head and neck, liver or kidney cancer. This specimen consisted of CD4+ or CD8+ T cells sorted from blood, obtained in a trial of the OX40 agonist ivuxolimab. V usage is TRBV18 and J usage is TRBJ1-2; tentatively, D is TRBD1 (5 bases). In DNA form, the CDR3 reads TGTGCCAGCTCAGCCGGGACGGAGTATGGCTACACCTTC. Its protein product is CASSAGTEYGYTF.